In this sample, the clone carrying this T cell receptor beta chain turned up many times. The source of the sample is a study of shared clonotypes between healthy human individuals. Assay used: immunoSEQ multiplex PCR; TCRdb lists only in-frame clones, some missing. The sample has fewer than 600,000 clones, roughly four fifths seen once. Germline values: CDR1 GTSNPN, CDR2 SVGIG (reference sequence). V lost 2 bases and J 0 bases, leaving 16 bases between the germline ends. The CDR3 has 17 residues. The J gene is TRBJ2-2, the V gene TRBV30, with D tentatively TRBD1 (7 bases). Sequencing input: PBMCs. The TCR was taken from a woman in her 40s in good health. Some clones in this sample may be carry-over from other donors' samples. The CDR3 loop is CAWSPFARGANTGELFF. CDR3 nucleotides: TGTGCCTGGAGTCCCTTCGCCAGGGGGGCGAACACCGGGGAGCTGTTTTTT.